This record concerns one TCR beta chain sequence. Germline V gives CDR1 KGHSH, CDR2 LQKENI. V lost 2 bases and J lost 2; bases outside the gene matches: 4. There are 15 residues in the CDR3. The entry originates in a study of cytomegalovirus exposure and HLA in healthy donors. Amplification used 60 Vbeta primers and 13 Jbeta primers. Method: immunoSEQ multiplex PCR; TCRdb's copy keeps in-frame clones and lacks some. The table records 120,000 or so clones, approximately 69% of them present only once. The rearrangement links TRBV18 to TRBJ1-2; 8 bases match TRBD1. This sequence originates from a man between 40 and 49 years old in good health and CMV-seropositive. Sequencing was carried out using PBMCs. CDR3: CASSPTRGLNYGYTF. CDR3 in DNA: TGTGCCAGCTCACCAACCAGGGGGCTAAACTATGGCTACACCTTC.